Presented here are 22 T cell receptor beta chains from one specimen sequenced in a study of T cells in Graves' hyperthyroidism and ophthalmopathy. Authors of the study amplified TCR beta CDR3 regions from RNA transcripts. HTBI primers drove first-round RT-PCR of the TCR CDR3. TCRdb ran MiXCR on the multiplex PCR reads and lists one entry per CDR3 protein. The sample lists some 180,000 distinct CDR3 sequences; approximately 16% were seen once. Input material: blood. The receptors originated from a woman between 45 and 65 years old with Graves' hyperthyroidism.

This clonotype was picked up many times. V and J are TRBV14 and TRBJ2-7; 14 bases agree with TRBD2. The trim removed 1 base at V and 2 bases at J, leaving 1 base unmatched. CDR3 length: 16 amino acids. Germline V lookup: CDR1 SGHDN, CDR2 FVKESK. The CDR3: CASSQGLAGGPYEQYF. The CDR3 DNA reads TGTGCCAGCAGCCAAGGACTAGCGGGAGGGCCCTACGAGCAGTACTTC. The variable domain in full, with the rest retrieved from reference TRBV14 and TRBJ2-7, is EAGVTQFPSHSVIEKGQTVTLRCDPISGHDNLYWYRRVMGKEIKFLLHFVKESKQDESGMPNNRFLAERTGGTYSTLKVQPAELEDSGVYFCASSQGLAGGPYEQYFGPGTRLTVT.

The table lists this clonotype with many counts. The V and J genes are TRBV4-1 and TRBJ2-3; TRBD1 might be the D (7 bases). Germline V gene lookup returns CDR1 MGHRA and CDR2 YSYEKL. The CDR3 extends over 16 amino acids. Trimming took 4 bases from V and 4 from J, leaving 18 bases between them. The CDR3 DNA reads as TGCGCCAGCAGCCCCTACAGCGGCAGGGGGGCAGATACGCAGTATTTT. Protein: CASSPYSGRGADTQYF.

The sample holds many counts of this clonotype. The CDR3 DNA reads TGTGCCAGCAGTTTGCGGGAGGGAAAGTCCTACGAGCAGTACTTC. Translating gives CASSLREGKSYEQYF. V gene TRBV27 combines with J gene TRBJ2-7; TRBD2 agrees at 9 bases. The CDR3 contains 15 residues. In germline, CDR1 is MNHEY, CDR2 SMNVEV (reference sequence). V lost 3 bases and J lost 1; bases outside the gene matches: 4.

The gene calls are TRBV10-2 and TRBJ2-5, with a tentative D call TRBD1 (6 bases). The V gene lost 3 bases and the J gene lost 5 bases, with 16 bases spanning the gap. In germline, CDR1 is WSHSY, CDR2 SAAADI. This CDR3 has 15 residues. CDR3 sequence: CASSEQQGSKETQYF. The CDR3, as DNA: TGCGCCAGCAGTGAACAACAGGGTTCTAAGGAGACCCAGTACTTC.

This clonotype was detected many times. The V and J genes are TRBV2 and TRBJ2-1; D remains ambiguous. CDR3 length equals 13 residues. V was shortened by 4 bases and J by 3 bases, with 7 bases between the two germline ends. Germline V gene data show CDR1 as SNHLY and CDR2 as FYNNEI. This CDR3 reads CASSVSVYNEQFF. The CDR3 DNA sequence: TGTGCCAGCAGTGTATCCGTCTACAATGAGCAGTTCTTC.

In its sample, this clonotype was seen many times. The rearrangement links TRBV20-1 to TRBJ2-5; 10 positions match TRBD2. Germline lookup yields CDR1 DFQATT and CDR2 SNEGSKA (reference sequence). The CDR3 length is 13 residues. With 6 bases clipped from V and 5 bases from J, the junction kept 6 bases outside the gene matches. The CDR3 DNA reads TGCAGTGCCTTAGCGGGAGGCAGGGAGACCCAGTACTTC. Translated, it gives CSALAGGRETQYF.

The V call is TRBV30, the J call TRBJ2-7; D gene unclear. The CDR3 contains 11 residues. V was cut by 2 bases and J by 4 bases, with 6 bases left in between. Per germline, CDR1 GTSNPN and CDR2 SVGIG (reference sequence). CDR3 residues: CAWSNRYEQYF. CDR3 DNA: TGTGCCTGGAGTAACCGTTACGAGCAGTACTTC.

This clonotype was counted at least ten times. J is TRBJ2-5 and V is TRBV24-1; TRBD1 agrees at 11 bases. CDR3 size: 16 residues. V shed 0 bases, J shed 4 bases, and the junction held 3 bases outside the gene matches. CDR1 KGHDR and CDR2 SFDVKD come from the germline V gene. The DNA for the CDR3 is TGTGCCACCAGTGATTTGAGGGACAGGGGGTTAGAGACCCAGTACTTC. Translated, it gives CATSDLRDRGLETQYF.

This clonotype was counted many times. The chain links TRBV7-9 to TRBJ1-5; no clear D. CDR3 size: 12 residues. CDR1 and CDR2 from the germline V gene are SEHNR and FQNEAQ (reference sequence). Trimming removed 5 bases at V and 6 bases at J, with 8 bases between. CDR3 protein: CASSLDTQPQHF. The CDR3 DNA reads as TGTGCCAGCAGCCTAGACACTCAGCCCCAGCATTTT.

This clonotype has only a few counts. The rearrangement links TRBV4-2 to TRBJ1-2; D is undetermined. This CDR3 comprises 12 residues. V lost 0 bases to trimming and J lost 8 bases, with 7 bases between them. Germline V CDR1 and CDR2: LGHNA, YNFKEQ. The DNA for the CDR3 is TGTGCCAGCAGCCAAGATCGCACCGGCTACACCTTC. Amino acids: CASSQDRTGYTF.

This clonotype has a count of ten or more. The chain joins TRBV10-3 to TRBJ2-3; 7 bases fit TRBD2. This CDR3 has 15 amino acids. CDR1 ENHRY and CDR2 SYGVKD come from the germline V gene. Germline trimming cut 5 bases from V and 2 bases from J; bases unmatched to any gene: 7. CDR3 residues: CAISSGGGTTDTQYF. The CDR3 nucleotides read TGTGCCATCAGTTCGGGCGGGGGTACCACAGATACGCAGTATTTT.

This clonotype occurred many times. The chain combines TRBV6-6 with TRBJ1-1, with TRBD1 matching 9 bases. The V gene end was trimmed by 0 bases and the J gene end by 1 base; junction bases not matched to a gene: 3. The CDR3 length is 16 residues. Germline V CDR1 and CDR2: MNHNY, SVGAGI (reference sequence). The CDR3 region has the DNA TGTGCCAGCAGTTACTCGCAGGGACAGGGGAACACTGAAGCTTTCTTT. Protein sequence: CASSYSQGQGNTEAFF.

This rearrangement joins TRBV7-9 to TRBJ2-3; D is possibly TRBD2 (5 bases). V lost 11 bases and J 2 bases, leaving 17 bases between the germline ends. The germline gives CDR1 SEHNR, CDR2 FQNEAQ (reference sequence). The CDR3 has 14 residues. The CDR3 is CAARTRYYTDTQYF. Written as DNA, the CDR3 is TGTGCCGCCCGGACTCGATACTACACAGATACGCAGTATTTT. Full variable domain (rest looked up from reference TRBV7-9 and TRBJ2-3): DTGVSQNPRHKITKRGQNVTFRCDPISEHNRLYWYRQTLGQGPEFLTYFQNEAQLEKSRLLSDRFSAERPKGSFSTLEIQRTEQGDSAMYLCAARTRYYTDTQYFGPGTRLTVL.

This clonotype was counted many times. The gene calls are TRBV28 and TRBJ1-4, with D hard to call. Deletions cut 4 bases from V and 13 bases from J, with 10 bases between. The CDR3 spans 11 residues. Looked up from germline, CDR1 is MDHEN and CDR2 is SYDVKM. CDR3 region: CASSSRILLFF. The CDR3 DNA reads as TGTGCCAGCAGTTCCCGTATTCTACTGTTTTTT.

This clonotype has at least ten counts. The V and J genes are TRBV6-6 and TRBJ2-3; perhaps TRBD2 as D (5 bases). V was shortened by 0 bases and J by 10 bases, with 11 bases between the two germline ends. There are 13 residues in the CDR3. CDR1 MNHNY and CDR2 SVGAGI come from the germline V gene (reference sequence). As DNA, the CDR3 is TGTGCCAGCAGTTACTCGAGGGTAGCTCCGCAGTATTTT. Protein sequence: CASSYSRVAPQYF.

This clonotype has a handful of counts. The CDR3 loop is CSARVLGLAPSSYNEQFF. The CDR3 DNA is TGCAGTGCTAGAGTTTTGGGGCTAGCGCCGAGCTCCTACAATGAGCAGTTCTTC. The rearrangement links TRBV20-1 to TRBJ2-1; TRBD2 is a possible D gene (6 bases). The CDR3 is made up of 18 amino acids. The germline gives CDR1 DFQATT, CDR2 SNEGSKA (reference sequence). Trimming took off 1 base at V and 0 bases at J, with 19 bases between the two ends.

At least ten counts were recorded for this clonotype. This chain connects TRBV15 to TRBJ2-5; 7 bases are shared with TRBD1. CDR3 length: 15 residues. Trimming took 3 bases from V and 5 from J; bases not matched to a gene: 9. Looked up from germline, CDR1 is LNHNV and CDR2 is YYDKDF (reference sequence). The CDR3 loop reads CATSRTGFGMETQYF. The DNA for the CDR3 is TGTGCCACCAGCAGGACAGGGTTTGGGATGGAGACCCAGTACTTC.

The sample holds a few counts of this clonotype. The gene calls are TRBV19 and TRBJ2-3; 10 bases fit TRBD2. J was trimmed by 4 bases and V by 7 bases; bases with no gene match: 5. Germline CDR1 is LNHDA and CDR2 is SQIVND (reference sequence). This CDR3 has 14 residues. The CDR3 sequence is CASTQAGGSDTQYF. DNA of the CDR3: TGTGCCAGTACCCAAGCGGGAGGGTCAGATACGCAGTATTTT.

This clonotype was counted many times. The V call is TRBV12-3 or TRBV12-4, the J call TRBJ1-5, with 7 bases matching TRBD1. V lost 1 base to trimming and J lost 6 bases; unmatched junction nucleotides: 6. The CDR3 consists of 15 residues. As DNA, the CDR3 is TGTGCCAGCAGTTTAGGGGCAGGGGGTGGTCAGCCCCAGCATTTT. Protein: CASSLGAGGGQPQHF.

This clonotype was counted ten times or more. This rearrangement joins TRBV24-1 to TRBJ2-3; 7 bases line up with TRBD2. The germline gives CDR1 KGHDR, CDR2 SFDVKD. V lost 7 bases to trimming and J lost 5 bases; unmatched junction nucleotides: 8. CDR3 length: 14 residues. The CDR3 is CATSREGAKDTQYF. DNA for the CDR3: TGTGCCACCAGCAGGGAGGGTGCGAAAGATACGCAGTATTTT.

V gene TRBV3-1 combines with J gene TRBJ1-6; TRBD1 matches 8 bases. Per germline, CDR1 LGHDT and CDR2 YNNKEL (reference sequence). Trimming removed 4 bases from V and 4 bases from J; junction bases left unmatched: 6. The CDR3 totals 16 residues. CDR3 in DNA: TGTGCCAGCAGCCCTCGGACAGGGTCATATAATTCACCCCTCCACTTT. This encodes CASSPRTGSYNSPLHF.

This clonotype was detected ten times or more. V gene TRBV29-1 combines with J gene TRBJ1-2; D ambiguous. This CDR3 has 11 amino acids. Trimming removed 0 bases at V and 7 bases at J, with 6 bases between. The germline V gene has CDR1 SQVTM and CDR2 ANQGSEA. The chain's CDR3 is CSVEDNSGYTF. CDR3 DNA: TGCAGCGTTGAAGATAATTCTGGCTACACCTTC.